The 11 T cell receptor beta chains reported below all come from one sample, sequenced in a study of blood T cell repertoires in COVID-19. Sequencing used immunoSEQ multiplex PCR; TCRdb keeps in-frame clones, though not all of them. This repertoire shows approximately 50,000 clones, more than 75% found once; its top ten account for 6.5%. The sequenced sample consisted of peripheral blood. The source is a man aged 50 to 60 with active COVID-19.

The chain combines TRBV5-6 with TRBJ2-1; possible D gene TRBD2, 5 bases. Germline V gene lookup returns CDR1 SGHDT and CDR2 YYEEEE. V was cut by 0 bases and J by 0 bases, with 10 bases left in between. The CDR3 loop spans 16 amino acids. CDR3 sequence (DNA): TGTGCCAGCAGCTTGGGGACTGGAAGCTCCTACAATGAGCAGTTCTTC. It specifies CASSLGTGSSYNEQFF.

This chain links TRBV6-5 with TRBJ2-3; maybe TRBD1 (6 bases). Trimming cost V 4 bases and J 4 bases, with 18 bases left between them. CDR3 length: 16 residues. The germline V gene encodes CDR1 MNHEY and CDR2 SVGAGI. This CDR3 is CASSSLGRGYPDTQYF. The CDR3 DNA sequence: TGTGCCAGCAGTTCCCTCGGCAGGGGTTACCCAGATACGCAGTATTTT.

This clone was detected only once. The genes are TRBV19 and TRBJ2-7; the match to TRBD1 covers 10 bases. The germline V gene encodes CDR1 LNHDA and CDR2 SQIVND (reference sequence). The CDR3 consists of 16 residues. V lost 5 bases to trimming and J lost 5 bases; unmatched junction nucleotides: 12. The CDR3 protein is CASSPTPGQGIHEQYF. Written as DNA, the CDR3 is TGTGCCAGTAGTCCTACCCCGGGACAGGGGATCCACGAGCAGTACTTC. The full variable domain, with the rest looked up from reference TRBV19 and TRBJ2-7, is DGGITQSPKYLFRKEGQNVTLSCEQNLNHDAMYWYRQDPGQGLRLIYYSQIVNDFQKGDIAEGYSVSREKKESFPLTVTSAQKNPTAFYLCASSPTPGQGIHEQYFGPGTRLTVT.

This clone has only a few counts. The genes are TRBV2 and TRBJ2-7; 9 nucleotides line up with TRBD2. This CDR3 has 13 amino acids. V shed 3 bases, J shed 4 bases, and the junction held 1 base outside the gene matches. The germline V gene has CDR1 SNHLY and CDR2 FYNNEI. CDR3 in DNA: TGTGCCAGCAGTGAGCTAGCGGGGTACGAGCAGTACTTC. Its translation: CASSELAGYEQYF. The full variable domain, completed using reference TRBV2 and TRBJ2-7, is EPEVTQTPSHQVTQMGQEVILRCVPISNHLYFYWYRQILGQKVEFLVSFYNNEISEKSEIFDDQFSVERPDGSNFTLKIRSTKLEDSAMYFCASSELAGYEQYFGPGTRLTVT.

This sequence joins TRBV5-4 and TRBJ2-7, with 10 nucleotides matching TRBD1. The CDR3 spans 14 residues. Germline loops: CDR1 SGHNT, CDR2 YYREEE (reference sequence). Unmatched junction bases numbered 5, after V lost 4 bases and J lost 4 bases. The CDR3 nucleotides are TGTGCCAGCAGCCCCGGGACAGGGGAATACGAGCAGTACTTC. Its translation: CASSPGTGEYEQYF. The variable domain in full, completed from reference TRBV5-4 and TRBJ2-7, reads ETGVTQSPTHLIKTRGQQVTLRCSSQSGHNTVSWYQQALGQGPQFIFQYYREEENGRGNFPPRFSGLQFPNYSSELNVNALELDDSALYLCASSPGTGEYEQYFGPGTRLTVT.

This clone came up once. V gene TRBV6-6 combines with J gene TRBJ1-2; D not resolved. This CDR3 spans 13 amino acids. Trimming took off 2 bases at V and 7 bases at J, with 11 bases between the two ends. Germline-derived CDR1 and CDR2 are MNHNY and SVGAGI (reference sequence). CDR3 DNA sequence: TGTGCCAGCAGTTACCGGGATAGTGCTGGCTACACCTTC. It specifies CASSYRDSAGYTF.

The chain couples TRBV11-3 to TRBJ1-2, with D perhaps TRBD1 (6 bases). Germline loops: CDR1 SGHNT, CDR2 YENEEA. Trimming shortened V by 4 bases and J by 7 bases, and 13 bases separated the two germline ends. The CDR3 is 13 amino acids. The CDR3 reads CASSSGGAIGYTF. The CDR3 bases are TGTGCCAGCAGCTCCGGGGGGGCGATTGGCTACACCTTC.

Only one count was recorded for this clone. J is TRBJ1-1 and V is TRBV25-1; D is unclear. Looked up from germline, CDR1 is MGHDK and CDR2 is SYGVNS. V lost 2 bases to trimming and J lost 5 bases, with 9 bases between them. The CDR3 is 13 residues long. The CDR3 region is CASSEASGTEAFF. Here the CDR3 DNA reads TGTGCCAGCAGTGAAGCCTCGGGGACTGAAGCTTTCTTT.

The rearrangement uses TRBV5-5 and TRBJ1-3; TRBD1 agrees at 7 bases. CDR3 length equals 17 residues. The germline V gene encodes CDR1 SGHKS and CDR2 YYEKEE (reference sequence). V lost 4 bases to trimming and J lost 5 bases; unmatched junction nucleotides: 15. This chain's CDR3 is CASSNPVEYRGRNTIYF. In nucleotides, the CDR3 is TGTGCCAGCAGCAATCCCGTTGAGTACAGGGGTCGAAACACCATATATTTT.

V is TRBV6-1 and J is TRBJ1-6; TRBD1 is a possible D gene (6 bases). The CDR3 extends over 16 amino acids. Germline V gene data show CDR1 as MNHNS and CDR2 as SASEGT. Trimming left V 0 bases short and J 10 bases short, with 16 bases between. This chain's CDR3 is CASSEATSQGTSPLHF. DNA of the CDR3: TGTGCCAGCAGTGAAGCGACCTCACAGGGTACCTCACCCCTCCACTTT.

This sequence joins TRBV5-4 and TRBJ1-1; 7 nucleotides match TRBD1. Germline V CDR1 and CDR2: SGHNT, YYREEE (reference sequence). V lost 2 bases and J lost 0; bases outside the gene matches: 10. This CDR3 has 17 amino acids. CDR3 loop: CASSLPQGGGMNTEAFF. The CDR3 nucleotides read TGTGCCAGCAGCTTACCGCAGGGGGGCGGAATGAACACTGAAGCTTTCTTT.